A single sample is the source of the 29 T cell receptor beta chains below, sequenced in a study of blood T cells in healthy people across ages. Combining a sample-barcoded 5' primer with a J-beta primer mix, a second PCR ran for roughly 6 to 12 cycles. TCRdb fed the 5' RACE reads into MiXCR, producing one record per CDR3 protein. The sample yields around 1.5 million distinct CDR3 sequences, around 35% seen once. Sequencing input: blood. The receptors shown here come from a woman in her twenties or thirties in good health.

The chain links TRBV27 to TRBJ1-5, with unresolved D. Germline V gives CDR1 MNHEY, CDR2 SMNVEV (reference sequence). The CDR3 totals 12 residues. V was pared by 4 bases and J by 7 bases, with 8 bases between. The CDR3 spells CASSSIEQPQHF. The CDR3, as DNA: TGTGCCAGCAGTTCTATCGAGCAGCCCCAGCATTTT.

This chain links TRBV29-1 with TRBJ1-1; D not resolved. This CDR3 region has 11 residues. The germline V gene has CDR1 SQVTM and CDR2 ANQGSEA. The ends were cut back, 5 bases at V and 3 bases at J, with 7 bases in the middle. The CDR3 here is CSVSRDTEAFF. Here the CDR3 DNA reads TGCAGCGTTAGCCGGGACACTGAAGCTTTCTTT.

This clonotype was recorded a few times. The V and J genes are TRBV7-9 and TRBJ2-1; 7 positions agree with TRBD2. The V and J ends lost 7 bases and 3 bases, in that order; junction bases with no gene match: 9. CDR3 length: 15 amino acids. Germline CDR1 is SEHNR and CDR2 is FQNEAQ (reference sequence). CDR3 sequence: CASKASGDSYNEQFF. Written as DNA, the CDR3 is TGTGCCAGCAAAGCTAGCGGAGATAGCTACAATGAGCAGTTCTTC.

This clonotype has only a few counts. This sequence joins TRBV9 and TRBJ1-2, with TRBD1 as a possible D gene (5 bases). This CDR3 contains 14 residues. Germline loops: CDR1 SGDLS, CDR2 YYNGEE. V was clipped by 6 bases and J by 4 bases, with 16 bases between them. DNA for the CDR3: TGTGCCAGCACTCCCGGGGGATCGGGCTATGGCTACACCTTC. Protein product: CASTPGGSGYGYTF.

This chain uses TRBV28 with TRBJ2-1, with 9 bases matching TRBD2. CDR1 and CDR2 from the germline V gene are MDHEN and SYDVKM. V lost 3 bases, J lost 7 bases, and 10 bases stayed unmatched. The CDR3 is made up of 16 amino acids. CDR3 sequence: CASSFVASGMENEQFF. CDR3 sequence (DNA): TGTGCCAGCAGTTTTGTGGCTAGCGGGATGGAAAATGAGCAGTTCTTC.

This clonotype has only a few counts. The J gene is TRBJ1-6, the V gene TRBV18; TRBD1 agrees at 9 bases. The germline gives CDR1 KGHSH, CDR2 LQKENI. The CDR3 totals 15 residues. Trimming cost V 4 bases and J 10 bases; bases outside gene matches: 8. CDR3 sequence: CASSRLGTGTSPLHF. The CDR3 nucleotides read TGTGCCAGCTCACGGCTCGGGACAGGGACCTCACCCCTCCACTTT. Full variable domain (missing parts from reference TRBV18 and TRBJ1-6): NAGVMQNPRHLVRRRGQEARLRCSPMKGHSHVYWYRQLPEEGLKFMVYLQKENIIDESGMPKERFSAEFPKEGPSILRIQQVVRGDSAAYFCASSRLGTGTSPLHFGNGTRLTVT.

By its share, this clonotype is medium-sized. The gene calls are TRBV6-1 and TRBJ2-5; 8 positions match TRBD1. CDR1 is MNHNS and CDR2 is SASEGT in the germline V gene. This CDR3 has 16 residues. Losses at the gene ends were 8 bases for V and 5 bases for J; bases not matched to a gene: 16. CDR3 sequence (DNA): TGTGCCAGCGGGGATAGAGGACAGGGTGTTTCGGAGACCCAGTACTTC. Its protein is CASGDRGQGVSETQYF.

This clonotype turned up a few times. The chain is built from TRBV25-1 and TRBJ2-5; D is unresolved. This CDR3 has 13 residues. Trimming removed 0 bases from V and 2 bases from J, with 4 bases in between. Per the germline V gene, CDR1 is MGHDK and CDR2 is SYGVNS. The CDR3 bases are TGTGCCAGCAGTGAATATCGTCAAGAGACCCAGTACTTC. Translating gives CASSEYRQETQYF.

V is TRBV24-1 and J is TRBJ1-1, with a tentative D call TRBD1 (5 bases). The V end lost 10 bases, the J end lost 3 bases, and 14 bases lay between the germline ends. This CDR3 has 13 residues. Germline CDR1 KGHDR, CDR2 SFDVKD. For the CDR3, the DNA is TGTGCCACTGGGTATGGGACTTACACTGAAGCTTTCTTT. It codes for CATGYGTYTEAFF.

CDR3 region: CASSWGPGQGVGSGQYF. In nucleotides, the CDR3 is TGTGCCAGCAGCTGGGGTCCGGGACAGGGGGTTGGGAGCGGGCAGTACTTC. This chain joins TRBV5-6 and TRBJ2-5; 11 bases map to TRBD1. CDR1 and CDR2 from the germline V gene are SGHDT and YYEEEE. This CDR3 has 17 amino acids. V lost 3 bases, J lost 11 bases, and 18 bases stayed unmatched.

CDR3 sequence: CSARDYLAGGLETQYF. The CDR3 region has the DNA TGCAGTGCTAGAGATTACCTAGCGGGGGGCCTTGAGACCCAGTACTTC. The V call is TRBV20-1, the J call TRBJ2-5; TRBD2 matches at 11 bases. Losses at the gene ends were 0 bases for V and 5 bases for J; bases not matched to a gene: 8. Germline V gene sequence: CDR1 DFQATT, CDR2 SNEGSKA (reference sequence). This CDR3 has 16 amino acids.

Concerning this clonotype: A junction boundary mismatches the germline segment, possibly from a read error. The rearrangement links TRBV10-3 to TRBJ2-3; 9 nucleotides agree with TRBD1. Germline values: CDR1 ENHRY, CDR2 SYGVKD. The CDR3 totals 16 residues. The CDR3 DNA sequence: TGTACCATTTCAACAGGGACAGGGCAAAGCAGGGATACGCAGTATTTT. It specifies CTISTGTGQSRDTQYF.

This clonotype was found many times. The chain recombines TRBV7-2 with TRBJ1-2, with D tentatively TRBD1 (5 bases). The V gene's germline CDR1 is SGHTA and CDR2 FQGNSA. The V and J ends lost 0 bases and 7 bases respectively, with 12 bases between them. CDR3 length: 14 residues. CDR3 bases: TGTGCCAGCAGCTTAGCCCCCCTCCAGGGTGGCTACACCTTC. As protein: CASSLAPLQGGYTF.

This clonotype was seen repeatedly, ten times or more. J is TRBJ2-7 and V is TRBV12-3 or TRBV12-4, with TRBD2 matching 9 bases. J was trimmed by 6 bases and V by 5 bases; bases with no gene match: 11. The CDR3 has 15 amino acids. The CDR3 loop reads CASSPLAGGEPEQYF. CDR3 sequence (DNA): TGTGCCAGCAGTCCCTTGGCGGGAGGGGAGCCCGAGCAGTACTTC.

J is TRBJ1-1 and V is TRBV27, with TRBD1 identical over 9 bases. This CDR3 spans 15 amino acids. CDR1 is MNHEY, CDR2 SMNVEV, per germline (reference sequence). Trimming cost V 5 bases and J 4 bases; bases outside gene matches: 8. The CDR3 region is CASSIGTGTGTEAFF. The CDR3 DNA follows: TGTGCCAGCAGTATAGGGACAGGGACGGGCACTGAAGCTTTCTTT.

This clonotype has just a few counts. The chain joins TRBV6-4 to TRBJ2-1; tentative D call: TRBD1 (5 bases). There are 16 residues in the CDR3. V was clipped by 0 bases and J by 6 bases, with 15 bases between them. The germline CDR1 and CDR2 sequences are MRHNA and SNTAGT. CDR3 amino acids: CASSDSGGQPINEQFF. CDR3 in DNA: TGTGCCAGCAGTGACTCCGGTGGACAACCCATCAATGAGCAGTTCTTC.

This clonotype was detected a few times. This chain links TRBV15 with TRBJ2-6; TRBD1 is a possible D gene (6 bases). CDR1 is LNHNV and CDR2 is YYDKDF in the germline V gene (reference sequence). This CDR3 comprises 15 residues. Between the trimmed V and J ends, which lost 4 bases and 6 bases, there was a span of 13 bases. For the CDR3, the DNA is TGTGCCACCAGCACACAGGGCCTGTCGGCCAACGTCCTGACTTTC. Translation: CATSTQGLSANVLTF.

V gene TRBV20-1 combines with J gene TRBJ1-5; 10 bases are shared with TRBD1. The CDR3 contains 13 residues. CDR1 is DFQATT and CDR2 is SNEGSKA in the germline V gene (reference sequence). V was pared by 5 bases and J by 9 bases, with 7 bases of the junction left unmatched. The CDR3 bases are TGCAGTGCTGGGACAGGGGTCGATCGGCCCCAGCATTTT. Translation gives CSAGTGVDRPQHF.

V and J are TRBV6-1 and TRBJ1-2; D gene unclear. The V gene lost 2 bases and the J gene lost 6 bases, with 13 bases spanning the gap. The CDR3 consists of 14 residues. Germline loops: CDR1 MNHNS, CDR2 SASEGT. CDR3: CASSEILWGDGYTF. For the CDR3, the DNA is TGTGCCAGCAGTGAAATTTTATGGGGTGATGGCTACACCTTC.

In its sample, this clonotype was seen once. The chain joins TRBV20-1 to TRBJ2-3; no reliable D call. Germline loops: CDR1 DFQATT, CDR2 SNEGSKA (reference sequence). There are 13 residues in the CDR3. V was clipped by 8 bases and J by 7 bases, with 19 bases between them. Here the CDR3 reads CSPGHPSENTQYF. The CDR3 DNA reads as TGCAGTCCCGGTCATCCTTCCGAGAATACGCAGTATTTT.

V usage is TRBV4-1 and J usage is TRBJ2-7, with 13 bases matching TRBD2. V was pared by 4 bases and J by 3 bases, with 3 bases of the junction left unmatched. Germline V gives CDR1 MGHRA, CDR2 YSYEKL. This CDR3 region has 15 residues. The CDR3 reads CASSLTSGRLYEQYF. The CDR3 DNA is TGCGCCAGCAGCCTGACTAGCGGGAGGCTCTACGAGCAGTACTTC.

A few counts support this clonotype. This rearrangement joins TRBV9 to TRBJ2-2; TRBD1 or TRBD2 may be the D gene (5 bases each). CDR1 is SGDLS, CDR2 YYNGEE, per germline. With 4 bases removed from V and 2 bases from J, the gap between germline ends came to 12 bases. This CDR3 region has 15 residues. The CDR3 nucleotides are TGTGCCAGCAGCCGAGGGCAGGGTAACACCGGGGAGCTGTTTTTT. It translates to CASSRGQGNTGELFF.

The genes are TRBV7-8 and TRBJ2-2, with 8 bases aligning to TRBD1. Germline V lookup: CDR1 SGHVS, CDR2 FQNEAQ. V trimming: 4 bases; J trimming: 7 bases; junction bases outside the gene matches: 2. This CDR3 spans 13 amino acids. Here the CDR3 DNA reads TGTGCCAGCAGCTGGGGGACAGGCGGGGAGCTGTTTTTT. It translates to CASSWGTGGELFF. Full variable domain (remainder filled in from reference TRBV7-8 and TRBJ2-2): GAGVSQSPRYKVAKRGQDVALRCDPISGHVSLFWYQQALGQGPEFLTYFQNEAQLDKSGLPSDRFFAERPEGSVSTLKIQRTQQEDSAVYLCASSWGTGGELFFGEGSRLTVL.

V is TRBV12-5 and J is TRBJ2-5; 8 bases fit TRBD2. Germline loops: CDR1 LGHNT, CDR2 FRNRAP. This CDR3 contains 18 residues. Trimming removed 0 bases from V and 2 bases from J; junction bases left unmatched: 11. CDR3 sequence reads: CASGLVDGGAEGQETQYF. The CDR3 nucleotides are TGTGCTAGTGGTTTGGTGGACGGGGGGGCCGAGGGACAAGAGACCCAGTACTTC.

This CDR3 reads CAISESRQGVPEAFF. The DNA of the CDR3 is TGTGCCATCAGTGAGTCTCGACAGGGTGTTCCTGAAGCTTTCTTT. The chain uses TRBV10-3 and TRBJ1-1; TRBD1 agrees at 7 bases. V lost 0 bases to trimming and J lost 6 bases; unmatched junction nucleotides: 7. The CDR3 has 15 residues. Germline CDR1 is ENHRY and CDR2 is SYGVKD.

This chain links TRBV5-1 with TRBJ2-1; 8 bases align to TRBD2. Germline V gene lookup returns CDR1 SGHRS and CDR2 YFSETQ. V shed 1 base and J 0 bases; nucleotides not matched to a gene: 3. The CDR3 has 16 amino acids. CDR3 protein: CASSLSGGFSYNEQFF. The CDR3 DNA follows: TGCGCCAGCAGCTTGTCGGGAGGGTTCTCCTACAATGAGCAGTTCTTC. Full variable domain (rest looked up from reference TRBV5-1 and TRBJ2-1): KAGVTQTPRYLIKTRGQQVTLSCSPISGHRSVSWYQQTPGQGLQFLFEYFSETQRNKGNFPGRFSGRQFSNSRSEMNVSTLELGDSALYLCASSLSGGFSYNEQFFGPGTRLTVL.

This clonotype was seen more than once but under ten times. CDR3 amino acids: CASSLDSGFLSGDTQYF. DNA of the CDR3: TGTGCCAGCAGCTTAGATTCAGGGTTCCTCTCGGGAGATACGCAGTATTTT. The chain has TRBV11-2 and TRBJ2-3, with a possible D match to TRBD1 (5 bases). Germline CDR1 is SGHAT and CDR2 is FQNNGV. The CDR3 has 17 amino acids. The germline V and J ends were trimmed by 0 bases and 5 bases, with 18 bases remaining between them.

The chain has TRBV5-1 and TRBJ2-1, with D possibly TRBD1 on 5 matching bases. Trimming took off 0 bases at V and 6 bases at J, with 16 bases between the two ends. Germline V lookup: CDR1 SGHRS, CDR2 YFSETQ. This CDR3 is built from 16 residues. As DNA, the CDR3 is TGCGCCAGCAGCTTGGCCCTCCATCGACAGCTCAATGAGCAGTTCTTC. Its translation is CASSLALHRQLNEQFF.

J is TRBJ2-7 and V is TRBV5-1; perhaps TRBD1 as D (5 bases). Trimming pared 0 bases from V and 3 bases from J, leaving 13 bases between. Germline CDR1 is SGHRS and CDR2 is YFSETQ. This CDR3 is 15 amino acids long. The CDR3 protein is CASSLVGPLNYEQYF. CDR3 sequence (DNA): TGCGCCAGCAGCTTGGTGGGGCCCCTTAACTACGAGCAGTACTTC.